What follows describes a single TCR beta chain. Its antigen is as yet unknown. These data come from a study of T cell repertoires in cytomegalovirus infection. Study overall: Public TCR beta signatures marked donors with CMV infection and the matching HLA. Study-wide findings and caveats: Totalled public TCR beta family frequency picked out people who carried CMV plus the relevant HLA. HLA-C-restricted CMV clonotypes gave the most frequent clonotype in two of eight donors.

The CDR3 has 13 amino acids. Per germline, CDR1 SNHLY and CDR2 FYNNEI. V lost 5 bases to trimming and J lost 1 base, with 8 bases between them. MiXCR, run by TCRdb on the reads, gives a single entry per CDR3 protein. Here the sample spans fewer than 400,000 distinct CDR3 sequences, 15% to 20% being singletons. This sequence originates from a human donor in good health (CMV status not recorded). Some clones in this sample may be carry-over from other donors' samples. The sequenced sample consisted of PBMCs. This chain uses TRBV2 with TRBJ1-1, with a tentative D call TRBD1 (6 bases). CDR3 in amino acids: CASSPGENTEAFF. The CDR3 DNA sequence: TGTGCCAGCAGTCCAGGGGAGAACACTGAAGCTTTCTTT.